This T cell receptor (beta chain) derives from a study of control samples from healthy donors and cancer patients. The CDR3 contains 16 residues. Trimming pared 0 bases from V and 5 bases from J, leaving 13 bases between. CDR1 is KGHSH and CDR2 is LQKENI in the germline V gene. Sequencing used immunoSEQ multiplex PCR; TCRdb keeps in-frame clones, though not all of them. The sample lists 140,000 to 150,000 clones; more than 90% were seen once. Material: blood. This TCR was sampled from a man aged 30-40 years in good health. The J gene is TRBJ2-2, the V gene TRBV18; possibly TRBD1 or TRBD2 for D (6 bases each). DNA of the CDR3: TGTGCCAGCTCACCACCGGGGGGCTCTTATACCGGGGAGCTGTTTTTT. This translates into CASSPPGGSYTGELFF.